This TCR beta chain derives from a study of naive and memory T cell subsets. Germline-derived CDR1 and CDR2 are SGHNT and YYREEE (reference sequence). This CDR3 region has 15 residues. With 0 bases clipped from V and 5 bases from J, the junction kept 7 bases outside the gene matches. An equimolar mix of two oligonucleotides served as the beta constant-region primer for TRBC1 and TRBC2. Nested alpha and beta constant-region primers with the SP2 primer drove four PCR rounds on ligated cDNA. TCRdb re-called the UMI-ligation and nested PCR reads with MiXCR, one entry per CDR3 protein. The sample records 98,000 or so distinct CDR3 sequences, 10% to 12% being singletons. General study points: A few larger clonotypes appeared in naive repertoires, especially CD8, possibly memory cells re-expressing CD45RA.

In this sample, this clonotype turned up many times. The antigen is unknown. The source material was naive CD4+ T cells from blood. The rearrangement links TRBV5-4 to TRBJ2-7, with TRBD1 identical over 8 bases. The sequence was collected from a human donor in good health. CDR3 nucleotides: TGTGCCAGCAGCTTGGTGGGGACAGGTGGCCACGAGCAGTACTTC. Amino acids: CASSLVGTGGHEQYF.